The 18 T cell receptor beta chains below were found in one sample sequenced in a study of cytomegalovirus exposure and HLA in healthy donors. PCR involved 60 Vbeta and 13 Jbeta primers. Sequencing was performed with immunoSEQ multiplex PCR; in TCRdb, only in-frame clones are kept and a portion is missing. The repertoire has around 110,000 clones, over 8% of them found once; the top ten carry 2.5% to 3.5%. Material: PBMCs. The origin of the receptors is a man between 25 and 39 years old in good health and CMV-seronegative.

The chain is built from TRBV5-1 and TRBJ1-4; TRBD1 agrees at 7 bases. The length of the CDR3 is 14 residues. The junction had 6 bases not matched to a gene; V was cut back by 4 bases and J by 6 bases. Germline V gives CDR1 SGHRS, CDR2 YFSETQ. The CDR3 sequence is CASSLTGRDEKLFF. The CDR3 nucleotides are TGCGCCAGCAGCCTGACAGGGAGAGATGAAAAACTGTTTTTT.

The rearrangement links TRBV30 to TRBJ2-3; TRBD2 agrees at 7 bases. Germline V gene data show CDR1 as GTSNPN and CDR2 as SVGIG (reference sequence). The junction had 3 bases not matched to a gene; V was cut back by 8 bases and J by 1 base. This CDR3 has 12 residues. The CDR3 DNA reads as TGTGCCGGGACTATCGGCACAGATACGCAGTATTTT. This translates into CAGTIGTDTQYF.

The V call is TRBV5-4, the J call TRBJ2-2; TRBD1 aligns across 8 bases. Per germline, CDR1 SGHNT and CDR2 YYREEE (reference sequence). With V trimmed by 6 bases and J by 8 bases, 9 bases remained unmatched. This CDR3 comprises 14 residues. The CDR3 nucleotides are TGTGCCAGCATACTTCAGGGGGCAGAAGGGGAGCTGTTTTTT. As protein: CASILQGAEGELFF.

The chain is built from TRBV7-2 and TRBJ2-5; maybe TRBD2 (7 bases). Germline V gene data show CDR1 as SGHTA and CDR2 as FQGNSA. Trimming removed 2 bases from V and 3 bases from J, with 25 bases in between. This CDR3 comprises 19 residues. The CDR3 DNA sequence: TGTGCCAGCAGCTTAAGGGTTCGGGCTGGCGGGGGCCCCGAAGAGACCCAGTACTTC. It translates to CASSLRVRAGGGPEETQYF.

The chain has TRBV6-5 and TRBJ1-2, with D perhaps TRBD1 (6 bases). The CDR3 runs 15 residues. The V and J ends lost 0 bases and 3 bases respectively, with 11 bases between them. Per germline, CDR1 MNHEY and CDR2 SVGAGI. The CDR3 DNA reads as TGTGCCAGCAGTTACTCGACAGGAGCGCACTATGGCTACACCTTC. It specifies CASSYSTGAHYGYTF.

The rearrangement uses TRBV18 and TRBJ1-1; tentatively, D is TRBD1 (5 bases). This CDR3 comprises 13 residues. Germline V gene sequence: CDR1 KGHSH, CDR2 LQKENI. Deletions cut 1 base from V and 5 bases from J, with 8 bases between. CDR3 in DNA: TGTGCCAGCTCACCACAGGGGAGGACTGAAGCTTTCTTT. This gives the protein CASSPQGRTEAFF.

This clone came up a few times. This rearrangement joins TRBV25-1 to TRBJ2-5, with 8 positions matching TRBD2. V lost 6 bases and J lost 5; bases outside the gene matches: 11. This CDR3 region has 15 residues. CDR1 is MGHDK, CDR2 SYGVNS, per germline. The DNA for the CDR3 is TGTGCCAGCAGCCGAAGGTTTTCGGGGGGGGAGACCCAGTACTTC. It specifies CASSRRFSGGETQYF.

This clone was seen a few times. The CDR3 coding sequence is TGTGCCAGCAGCTTGCTACGGCAGAGAGGAACGGCTGAAGCTTTCTTT. This sequence encodes CASSLLRQRGTAEAFF. This chain links TRBV5-6 with TRBJ1-1; no reliable D call. Trimming cost V 1 base and J 6 bases, with 19 bases left between them. Germline CDR1 SGHDT, CDR2 YYEEEE. This CDR3 region has 16 residues.

In its sample, this clone was seen a few times. The gene calls are TRBV25-1 and TRBJ2-7, with 10 bases that match TRBD1. V was clipped by 8 bases and J by 1 base; unmatched bases: 2. The CDR3 loop spans 13 amino acids. Germline assignment: CDR1 MGHDK and CDR2 SYGVNS. The CDR3 spells CASRTGGSYEQYF. As DNA, the CDR3 is TGTGCCAGCCGGACAGGGGGATCCTACGAGCAGTACTTC.

The chain employs TRBV30 and TRBJ1-2, with TRBD1 identical over 7 bases. The CDR3 loop spans 11 amino acids. J was trimmed by 9 bases and V by 5 bases; bases with no gene match: 6. Germline assignment: CDR1 GTSNPN and CDR2 SVGIG (reference sequence). CDR3 coding DNA: TGTGCCTGGCTACAGGGGAGGCGCTACACCTTC. Its translation is CAWLQGRRYTF.

The gene calls are TRBV4-3 and TRBJ1-2; 9 bases align to TRBD1. V dropped 3 bases and J dropped 4; count of bases not matched to a gene: 12. The germline V gene encodes CDR1 LGHNA and CDR2 YSLEER. There are 17 residues in the CDR3. Written as DNA, the CDR3 is TGCGCCAGCAGCCAGGAACTCGGACAGGGGAGTGGCTATGGCTACACCTTC. Protein product: CASSQELGQGSGYGYTF.

This clone appeared once. The gene calls are TRBV7-2 and TRBJ2-4; tentative D call: TRBD1 (5 bases). V was clipped by 0 bases and J by 0 bases, with 9 bases between them. CDR1 is SGHTA and CDR2 is FQGNSA in the germline V gene. This CDR3 is 16 amino acids long. This CDR3 reads CASSLAPGLAKNIQYF. The DNA for the CDR3 is TGTGCCAGCAGCTTAGCCCCAGGGTTAGCCAAAAACATTCAGTACTTC.

This clone came up a few times. The chain has TRBV18 and TRBJ2-7, with D unclear. Trimming removed 0 bases from V and 3 bases from J, with 6 bases in between. The CDR3 has 13 amino acids. CDR1 KGHSH and CDR2 LQKENI come from the germline V gene. CDR3 nucleotide sequence: TGTGCCAGCTCACCACCGGTCAGCTACGAGCAGTACTTC. Protein sequence: CASSPPVSYEQYF.

The sample holds a few counts of this clone. The chain is built from TRBV30 and TRBJ1-1; a possible D gene is TRBD1 (5 bases). CDR1 and CDR2 from the germline V gene are GTSNPN and SVGIG (reference sequence). V lost 0 bases and J 1 base, leaving 9 bases between the germline ends. The length of the CDR3 is 14 residues. Here the CDR3 DNA reads TGTGCCTGGAGTGTCGGGGGTGGGAACACTGAAGCTTTCTTT. Translated: CAWSVGGGNTEAFF.

As to this clone: This is likely a read error, given that the CDR3 carries no conserved phenylalanine or tryptophan at its end. The chain uses TRBV6-4 and TRBJ1-1; possible D gene TRBD1, 6 bases. Germline CDR1 MRHNA, CDR2 SNTAGT. V gave up 2 bases and J gave up 5 bases, with 12 bases separating them. The CDR3 is made up of 14 amino acids. CDR3 bases: TGTGCCAGCAGTGACGGGGGGGCGAAAACTGAAGCTTTCTTG. It encodes CASSDGGAKTEAFL.

The chain links TRBV25-1 to TRBJ2-5; weak D call: TRBD2 (6 bases). The J call could be wrong; TRBJ2-7 is a better fit for the DNA end. The CDR3 runs 12 residues. Germline V gene lookup returns CDR1 MGHDK and CDR2 SYGVNS. This CDR3 is CASKRLGYEQYF. The CDR3 DNA follows: TGTGCCAGCAAGAGACTAGGATACGAGCAGTACTTC.

The CDR3 is CASSFSGLGPFHEQYF. In nucleotides, the CDR3 is TGTGCCAGCAGCTTTTCGGGACTAGGCCCGTTCCACGAGCAGTACTTC. The chain joins TRBV7-2 to TRBJ2-7, with 8 nucleotides matching TRBD2. The CDR3 runs 16 residues. Losses at the gene ends were 3 bases for V and 5 bases for J; bases not matched to a gene: 12. The germline V gene encodes CDR1 SGHTA and CDR2 FQGNSA. Combining the CDR3 with reference TRBV7-2 and TRBJ2-7 gives the whole variable domain GAGVSQSPSNKVTEKGKDVELRCDPISGHTALYWYRQSLGQGLEFLIYFQGNSAPDKSGLPSDRFSAERTGGSVSTLTIQRTQQEDSAVYLCASSFSGLGPFHEQYFGPGTRLTVT.

This chain uses TRBV5-6 with TRBJ2-3, with D possibly being TRBD2 (5 bases). Trimming took off 0 bases at V and 4 bases at J, with 21 bases between the two ends. CDR1 is SGHDT and CDR2 is YYEEEE in the germline V gene. This CDR3 is 18 amino acids long. This CDR3 reads CASSLGFGVRAGADTQYF. CDR3 nucleotides: TGTGCCAGCAGCTTGGGGTTTGGCGTCCGGGCCGGGGCAGATACGCAGTATTTT.